This entry is about one T cell receptor beta chain. This specimen comes from a study of T-cell memory formation after mild COVID-19. V dropped 0 bases and J dropped 4 bases, with 16 bases sitting between them. The CDR3 runs to 16 residues. Germline V lookup: CDR1 SGHRS, CDR2 YFSETQ. From the 5' RACE reads, TCRdb called clonotypes with MiXCR, one entry per CDR3 protein. In the table there are more than 150,000 distinct CDR3 sequences, 20% to 25% of which are singletons. This clonotype was obtained from an adult woman who had mild COVID-19 (a few samples of this study predate the infection). Cell type and time point are not known. Material: PBMCs or a T cell subset sorted from them (not recorded which). The chain employs TRBV5-1 and TRBJ2-5, with a weak D call TRBD1 (5 bases). DNA of the CDR3: TGCGCCAGCAGCTTGGTGGACATTGAATTAGCAGAGACCCAGTACTTC. Translated: CASSLVDIELAETQYF.